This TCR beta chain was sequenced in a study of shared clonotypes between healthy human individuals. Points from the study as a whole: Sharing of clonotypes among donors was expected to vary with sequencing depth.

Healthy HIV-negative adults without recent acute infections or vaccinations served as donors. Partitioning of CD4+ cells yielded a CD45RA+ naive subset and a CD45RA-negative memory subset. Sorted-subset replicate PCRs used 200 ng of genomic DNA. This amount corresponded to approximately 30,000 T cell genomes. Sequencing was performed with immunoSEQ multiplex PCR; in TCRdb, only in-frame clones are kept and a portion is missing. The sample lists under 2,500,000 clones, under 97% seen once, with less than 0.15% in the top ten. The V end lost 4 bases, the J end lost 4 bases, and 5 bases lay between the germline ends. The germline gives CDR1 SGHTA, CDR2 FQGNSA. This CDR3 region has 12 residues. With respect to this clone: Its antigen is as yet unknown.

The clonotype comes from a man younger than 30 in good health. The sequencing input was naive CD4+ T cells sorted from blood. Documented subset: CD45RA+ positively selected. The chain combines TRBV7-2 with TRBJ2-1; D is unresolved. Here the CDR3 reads CASSYGYNEQFF. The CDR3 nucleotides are TGTGCCAGCAGCTACGGATACAATGAGCAGTTCTTC.